The source of this T cell receptor (beta chain) is a study of CD4+ T cells in melanoma. Notes on the study in general: A reported correlation linked neoantigen-specific CD4+ T cells to CD8+, macrophage and B cell function. Diverse differentiation states were reported for melanoma neoantigen-specific CD4+ T cells.

The CDR3 runs 18 residues. CDR1 LNHDA and CDR2 SQIVND come from the germline V gene (reference sequence). The ends were cut back, 1 base at V and 0 bases at J, with 16 bases in the middle. Note on this clone: The antigen is undetermined.

Using immunoSEQ multiplex PCR, the repertoire was profiled, and TCRdb retains in-frame clones only, with some absent. The sample holds about 140,000 clones, 80% to 95% seen once. The genes are TRBV19 and TRBJ2-1; D is uncertain. This clonotype was sampled from a human donor with melanoma. The CDR3 DNA follows: TGTGCCAGTAGTATAGCGGCCGGAAGTTTGAGCTCCTACAATGAGCAGTTCTTC. This encodes CASSIAAGSLSSYNEQFF.